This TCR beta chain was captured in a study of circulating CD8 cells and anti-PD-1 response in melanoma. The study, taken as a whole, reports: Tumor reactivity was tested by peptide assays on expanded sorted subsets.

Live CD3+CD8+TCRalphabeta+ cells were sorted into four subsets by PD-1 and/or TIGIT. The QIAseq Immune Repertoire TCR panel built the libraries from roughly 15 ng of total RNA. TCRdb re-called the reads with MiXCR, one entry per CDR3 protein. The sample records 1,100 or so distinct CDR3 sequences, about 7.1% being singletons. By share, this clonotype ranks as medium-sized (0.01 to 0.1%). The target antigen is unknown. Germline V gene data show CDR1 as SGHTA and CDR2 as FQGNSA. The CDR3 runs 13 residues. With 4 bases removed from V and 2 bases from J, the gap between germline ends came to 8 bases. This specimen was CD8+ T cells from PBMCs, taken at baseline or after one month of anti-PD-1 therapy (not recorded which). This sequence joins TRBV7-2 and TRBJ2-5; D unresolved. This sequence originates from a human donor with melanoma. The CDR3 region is CASSSRTQETQYF. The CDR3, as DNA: TGTGCCAGCAGCTCGCGAACTCAAGAGACCCAGTACTTC.